This record looks at one TCR beta chain sequence and its context. What it binds is not known. This record comes from a study of CD8 T cells in Susac syndrome. The CDR3 is 13 amino acids. Deletions cut 1 base from V and 6 bases from J, with 7 bases between. The authors reverse transcribed 0.5 to 1 ug RNA with random hexamers. The method of amplification for TCR beta CDR3 was immunoSEQ multiplex PCR, covering 54 Vbeta and 13 Jbeta. In TCRdb, the immunoSEQ multiplex PCR reads were re-called with MiXCR into one record per CDR3 protein. In the table there are 160,000 or so distinct CDR3 sequences, approximately 95% of which are singletons. Study results and caveats: Regarding the TCR sequencing and HLA analysis, the study admitted that a relatively small number of individuals were involved.

Sequencing targeted TCR beta in T cells from blood (CD8+ and CD4+). The multiple sclerosis control cohort comprised treatment-naive individuals presenting with stable or active relapsing-remitting disease. This chain connects TRBV12-3 or TRBV12-4 to TRBJ2-1, with D unclear. The sequence was collected from a human donor with multiple sclerosis. Sequencing was carried out using CD8+ T cells from PBMCs. This CDR3 is CASSLGHPNEQFF. The CDR3 DNA is TGTGCCAGCAGTTTAGGGCACCCCAATGAGCAGTTCTTC.